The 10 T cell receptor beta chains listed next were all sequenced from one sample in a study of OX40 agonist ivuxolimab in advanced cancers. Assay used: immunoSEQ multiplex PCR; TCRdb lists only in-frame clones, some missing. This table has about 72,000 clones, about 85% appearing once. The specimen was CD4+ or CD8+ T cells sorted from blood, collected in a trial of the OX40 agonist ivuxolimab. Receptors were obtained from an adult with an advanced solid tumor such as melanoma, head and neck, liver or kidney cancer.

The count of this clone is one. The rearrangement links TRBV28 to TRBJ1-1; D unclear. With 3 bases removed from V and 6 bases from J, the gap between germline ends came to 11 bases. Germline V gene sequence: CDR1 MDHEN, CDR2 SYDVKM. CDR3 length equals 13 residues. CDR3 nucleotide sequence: TGTGCCAGCAGTTTCCCCCGAAACTCTGAAGCTTTCTTT. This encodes CASSFPRNSEAFF. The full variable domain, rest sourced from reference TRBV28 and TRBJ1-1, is DVKVTQSSRYLVKRTGEKVFLECVQDMDHENMFWYRQDPGLGLRLIYFSYDVKMKEKGDIPEGYSVSREKKERFSLILESASTNQTSMYLCASSFPRNSEAFFGQGTRLTVV.

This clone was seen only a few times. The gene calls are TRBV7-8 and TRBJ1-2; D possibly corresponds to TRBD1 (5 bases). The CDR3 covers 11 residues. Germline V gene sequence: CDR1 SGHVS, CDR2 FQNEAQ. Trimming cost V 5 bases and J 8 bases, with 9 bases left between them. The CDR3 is CASSPGAGYTF. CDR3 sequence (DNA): TGTGCCAGCAGCCCCGGGGCCGGCTACACCTTC.

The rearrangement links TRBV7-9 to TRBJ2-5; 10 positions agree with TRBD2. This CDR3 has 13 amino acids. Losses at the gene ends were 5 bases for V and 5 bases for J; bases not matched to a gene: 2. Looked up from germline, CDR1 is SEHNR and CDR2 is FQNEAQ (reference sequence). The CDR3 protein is CASSRSGRETQYF. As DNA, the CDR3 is TGTGCCAGCAGCCGTAGCGGGAGGGAGACCCAGTACTTC.

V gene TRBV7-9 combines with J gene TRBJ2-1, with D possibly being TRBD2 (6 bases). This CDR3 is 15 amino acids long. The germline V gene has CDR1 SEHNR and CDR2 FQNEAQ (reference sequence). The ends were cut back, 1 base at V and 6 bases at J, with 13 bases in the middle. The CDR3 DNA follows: TGTGCCAGCAGCTTAGTCCTGACTAGTTTCAATGAGCAGTTCTTC. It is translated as CASSLVLTSFNEQFF.

The CDR3: CASSKDQRGGPGELFF. The CDR3 DNA follows: TGTGCCAGCAGCAAAGATCAGCGGGGGGGCCCCGGGGAGCTGTTTTTT. The gene calls are TRBV21-1 and TRBJ2-2; the table assigns TRBD2, which was not confirmed against the DNA. TRBV21-1 counts as a pseudogene. The CDR3 has 16 amino acids.

CDR3 residues: CASSDGQGAGGYTF. The DNA for the CDR3 is TGTGCCAGCAGTGACGGACAGGGGGCGGGCGGCTACACCTTC. This sequence joins TRBV6-4 and TRBJ1-2; 11 bases agree with TRBD1. Germline V CDR1 and CDR2: MRHNA, SNTAGT. The CDR3 covers 14 residues. The V and J ends lost 2 bases and 8 bases, in that order; junction bases with no gene match: 4.

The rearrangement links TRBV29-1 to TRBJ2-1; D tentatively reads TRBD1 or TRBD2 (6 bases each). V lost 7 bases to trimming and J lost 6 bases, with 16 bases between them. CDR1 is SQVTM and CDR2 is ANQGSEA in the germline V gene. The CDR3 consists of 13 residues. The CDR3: CSAWLGGINEQFF. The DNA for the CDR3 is TGCAGCGCTTGGTTAGGGGGGATCAATGAGCAGTTCTTC.

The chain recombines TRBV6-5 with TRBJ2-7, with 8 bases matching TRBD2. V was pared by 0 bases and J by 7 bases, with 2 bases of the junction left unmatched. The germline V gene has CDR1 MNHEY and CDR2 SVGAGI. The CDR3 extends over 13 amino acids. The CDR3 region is CASSYSIAGEQYF. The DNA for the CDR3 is TGTGCCAGCAGTTACTCGATAGCGGGGGAGCAGTACTTC.

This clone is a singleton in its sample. The CDR3 is CSVQRDPGGYGYTF. CDR3 coding DNA: TGCAGCGTACAACGGGACCCCGGCGGCTATGGCTACACCTTC. The V gene is TRBV29-1, the J gene TRBJ1-2; D perhaps matches TRBD1 (5 bases). V was trimmed by 6 bases and J by 4 bases, leaving 18 bases between them. This CDR3 has 14 amino acids. Germline loops: CDR1 SQVTM, CDR2 ANQGSEA.

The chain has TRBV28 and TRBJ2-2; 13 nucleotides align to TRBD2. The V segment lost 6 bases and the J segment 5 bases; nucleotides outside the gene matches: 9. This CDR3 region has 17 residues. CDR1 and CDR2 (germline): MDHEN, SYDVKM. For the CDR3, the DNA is TGTGCCAGCAGCTCGCGGACTAGCGGGAGTGGGACCGGGGAGCTGTTTTTT. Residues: CASSSRTSGSGTGELFF.